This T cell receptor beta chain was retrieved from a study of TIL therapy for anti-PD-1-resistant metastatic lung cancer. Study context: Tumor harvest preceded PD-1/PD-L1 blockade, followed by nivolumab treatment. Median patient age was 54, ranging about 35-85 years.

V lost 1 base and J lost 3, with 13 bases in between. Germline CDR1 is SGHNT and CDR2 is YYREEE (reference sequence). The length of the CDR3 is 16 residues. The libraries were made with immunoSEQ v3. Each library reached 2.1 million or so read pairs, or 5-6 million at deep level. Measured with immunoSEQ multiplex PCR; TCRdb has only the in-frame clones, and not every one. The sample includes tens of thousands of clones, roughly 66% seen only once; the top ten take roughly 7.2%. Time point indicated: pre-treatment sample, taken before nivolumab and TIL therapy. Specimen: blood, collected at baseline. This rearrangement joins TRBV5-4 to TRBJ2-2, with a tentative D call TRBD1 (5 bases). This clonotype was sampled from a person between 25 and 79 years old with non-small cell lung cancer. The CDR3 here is CASSLSGVRDTGELFF. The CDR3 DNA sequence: TGTGCCAGCAGCTTGAGTGGGGTCAGGGACACCGGGGAGCTGTTTTTT.